This T cell receptor (beta chain) derives from a study of T-cell memory formation after mild COVID-19. In the study overall: The two donors had largely donor-specific TCR clusters.

Study-level findings and limits: Day 37-peaking second-wave clones had unconfirmed SARS-CoV-2 specificity. Chiefly within CM and EM were the contracting CD4+ clones; CD8+ ones were within EMRA.

About this clonotype itself: The antigen remains unidentified.

TCR alpha and TCR beta cDNA libraries carrying sample barcodes and UMIs came from 5'RACE with constant-segment primers. Using its own MiXCR run on the 5' RACE reads, TCRdb lists one record per CDR3 protein. The table has around 390,000 distinct CDR3 sequences, roughly 15% seen once. The receptor comes from a man between 18 and 29 years old who had mild COVID-19 (a few samples of this study predate the infection). Cell type and time point are not known. The sequenced sample was PBMCs or a T cell subset sorted from them (not recorded which).

As DNA, the CDR3 is TGCAGGGTACAGGGGCCATCCTACAATGAGCAGTTCTTC. Residues: CRVQGPSYNEQFF. The rearrangement uses TRBV20-1 and TRBJ2-1; 7 bases are a match to TRBD1. CDR3 length: 13 amino acids. Germline V gene lookup returns CDR1 DFQATT and CDR2 SNEGSKA (reference sequence).